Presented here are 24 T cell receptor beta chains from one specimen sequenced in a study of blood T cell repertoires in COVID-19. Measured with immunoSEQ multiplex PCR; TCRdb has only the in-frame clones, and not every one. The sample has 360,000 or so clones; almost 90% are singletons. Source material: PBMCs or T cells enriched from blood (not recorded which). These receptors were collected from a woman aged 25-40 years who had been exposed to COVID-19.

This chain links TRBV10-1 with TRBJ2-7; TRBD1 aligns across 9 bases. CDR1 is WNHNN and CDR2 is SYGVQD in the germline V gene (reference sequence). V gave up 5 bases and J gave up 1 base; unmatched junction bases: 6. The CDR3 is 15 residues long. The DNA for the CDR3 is TGCGCCAGCAGTCAACGGACAGGGGTGTCCTACGAGCAGTACTTC. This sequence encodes CASSQRTGVSYEQYF.

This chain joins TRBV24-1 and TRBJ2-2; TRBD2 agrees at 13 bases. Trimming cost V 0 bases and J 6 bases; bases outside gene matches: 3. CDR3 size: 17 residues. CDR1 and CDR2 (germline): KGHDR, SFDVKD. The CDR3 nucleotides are TGTGCCACCAGTGATTTGGGACTAGCGGGAGTACCCGGGGAGCTGTTTTTT. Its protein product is CATSDLGLAGVPGELFF.

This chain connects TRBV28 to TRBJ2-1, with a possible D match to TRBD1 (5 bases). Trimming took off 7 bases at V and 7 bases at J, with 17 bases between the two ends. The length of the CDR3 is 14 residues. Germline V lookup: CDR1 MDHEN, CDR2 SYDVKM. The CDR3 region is CASTQGNLGNEQFF. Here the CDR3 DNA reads TGTGCCAGCACCCAGGGTAATCTAGGGAATGAGCAGTTCTTC.

CDR3 coding DNA: TGTGCCAGCAGTTTATACAGGGGAAGGGTATCGGAGACCCAGTACTTC. Its translation: CASSLYRGRVSETQYF. The chain couples TRBV28 to TRBJ2-5, with 7 bases aligning to TRBD1. The CDR3 has 16 residues. V shed 1 base, J shed 5 bases, and the junction held 10 bases outside the gene matches. Germline V gene data show CDR1 as MDHEN and CDR2 as SYDVKM.

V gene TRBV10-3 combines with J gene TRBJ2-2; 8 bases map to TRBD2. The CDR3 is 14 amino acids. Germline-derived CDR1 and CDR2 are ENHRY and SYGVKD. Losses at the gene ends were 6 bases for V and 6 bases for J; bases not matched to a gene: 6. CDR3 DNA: TGTGCCATCAGAAGCGGGAGTTTGGCCGGGGAGCTGTTTTTT. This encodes CAIRSGSLAGELFF.

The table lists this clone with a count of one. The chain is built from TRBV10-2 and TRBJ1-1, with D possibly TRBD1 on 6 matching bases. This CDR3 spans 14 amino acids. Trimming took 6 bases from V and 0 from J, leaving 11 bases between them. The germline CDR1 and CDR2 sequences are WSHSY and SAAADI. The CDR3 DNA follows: TGCGCCAGCAGACGGGACATGATGAACACTGAAGCTTTCTTT. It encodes CASRRDMMNTEAFF.

CDR3 DNA sequence: TGTGCCATCAGTGATCCAGGGACAGTCTACACCGGGGAGCTGTTTTTT. This codes for CAISDPGTVYTGELFF. V gene TRBV10-3 combines with J gene TRBJ2-2; 7 bases are a match to TRBD1. J gave up 3 bases and V 3 bases, and 7 bases lay outside the gene matches. The germline CDR1 and CDR2 sequences are ENHRY and SYGVKD. The CDR3 loop spans 16 amino acids.

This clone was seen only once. The CDR3 coding sequence is TGTGCCAGCAGTTACACTTACCCTAACTATGGCTACACCTTC. This sequence encodes CASSYTYPNYGYTF. This chain joins TRBV6-5 and TRBJ1-2; D is unresolved. The CDR3 sequence is 14 residues long. Per germline, CDR1 MNHEY and CDR2 SVGAGI. Trimming took 2 bases from V and 0 from J, leaving 7 bases between them.

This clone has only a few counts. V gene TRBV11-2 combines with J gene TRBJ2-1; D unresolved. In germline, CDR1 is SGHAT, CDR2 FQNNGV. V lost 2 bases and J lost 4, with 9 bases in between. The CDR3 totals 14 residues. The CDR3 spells CASSLLELYNEQFF. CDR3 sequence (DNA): TGTGCCAGCAGCTTACTAGAGTTGTACAATGAGCAGTTCTTC.

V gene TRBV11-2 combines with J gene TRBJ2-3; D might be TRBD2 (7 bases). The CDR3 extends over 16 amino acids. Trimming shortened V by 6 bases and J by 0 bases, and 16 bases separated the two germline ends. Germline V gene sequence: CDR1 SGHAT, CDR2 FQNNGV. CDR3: CASSWGLAVSTDTQYF. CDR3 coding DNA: TGTGCCAGCAGTTGGGGGCTAGCGGTTAGCACAGATACGCAGTATTTT.

DNA for the CDR3: TGTGCCAGCAGCCCCGGACTAGCGTTGAACGAGCAGTTCTTC. Translated, it gives CASSPGLALNEQFF. V usage is TRBV7-3 and J usage is TRBJ2-1, with TRBD2 matching over 9 bases. Looked up from germline, CDR1 is SGHTA and CDR2 is FQGTGA. The length of the CDR3 is 14 residues. After removal of 5 bases from V and 10 bases from J, the junction contained 9 bases not matched to a gene.

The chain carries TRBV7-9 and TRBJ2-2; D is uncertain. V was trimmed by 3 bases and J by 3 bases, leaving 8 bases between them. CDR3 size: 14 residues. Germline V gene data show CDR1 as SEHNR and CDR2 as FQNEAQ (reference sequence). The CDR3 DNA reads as TGTGCCAGCAGCTTTATTCGGGACACCGGGGAGCTGTTTTTT. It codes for CASSFIRDTGELFF.

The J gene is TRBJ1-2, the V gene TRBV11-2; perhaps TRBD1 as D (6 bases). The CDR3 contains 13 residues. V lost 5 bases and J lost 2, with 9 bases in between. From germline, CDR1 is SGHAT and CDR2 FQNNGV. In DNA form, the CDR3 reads TGTGCCAGCAGCGCCGACAGGAACTATGGCTACACCTTC. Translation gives CASSADRNYGYTF.

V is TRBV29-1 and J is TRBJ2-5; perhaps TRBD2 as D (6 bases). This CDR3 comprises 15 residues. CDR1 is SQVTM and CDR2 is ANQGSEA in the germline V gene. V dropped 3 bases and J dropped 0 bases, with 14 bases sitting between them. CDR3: CSVDLGGGNQETQYF. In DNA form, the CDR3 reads TGCAGCGTTGATTTGGGTGGCGGGAACCAAGAGACCCAGTACTTC.

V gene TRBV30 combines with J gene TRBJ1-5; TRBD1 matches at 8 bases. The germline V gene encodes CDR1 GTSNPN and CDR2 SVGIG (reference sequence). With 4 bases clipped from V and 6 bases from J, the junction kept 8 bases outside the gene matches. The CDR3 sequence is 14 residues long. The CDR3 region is CAWTRTGRLQPQHF. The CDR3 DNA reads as TGTGCCTGGACCCGGACAGGGAGGCTTCAGCCCCAGCATTTT.

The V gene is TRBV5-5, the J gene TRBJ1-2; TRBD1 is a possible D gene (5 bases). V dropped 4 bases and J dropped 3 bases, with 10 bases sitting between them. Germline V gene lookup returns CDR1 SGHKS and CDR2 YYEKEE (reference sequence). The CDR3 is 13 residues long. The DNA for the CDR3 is TGTGCCAGCAGCATTACAGGAGACTATGGCTACACCTTC. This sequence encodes CASSITGDYGYTF.

CDR3 sequence: CASRAGTSNQPQHF. CDR3 sequence (DNA): TGTGCCAGCAGAGCCGGGACAAGCAATCAGCCCCAGCATTTT. This chain uses TRBV5-5 with TRBJ1-5, with D tentatively TRBD1 (6 bases). The CDR3 loop spans 14 amino acids. Trimming shortened V by 5 bases and J by 1 base, and 10 bases separated the two germline ends. Per germline, CDR1 SGHKS and CDR2 YYEKEE (reference sequence). Filled out from reference TRBV5-5 and TRBJ1-5, the complete variable domain reads DAGVTQSPTHLIKTRGQQVTLRCSPISGHKSVSWYQQVLGQGPQFIFQYYEKEERGRGNFPDRFSARQFPNYSSELNVNALLLGDSALYLCASRAGTSNQPQHFGDGTRLSIL.

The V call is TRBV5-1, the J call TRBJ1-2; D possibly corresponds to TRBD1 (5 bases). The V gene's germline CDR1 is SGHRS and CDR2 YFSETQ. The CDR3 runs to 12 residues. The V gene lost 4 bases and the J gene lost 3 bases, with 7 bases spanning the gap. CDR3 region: CASSGGDYGYTF. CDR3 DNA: TGCGCCAGCAGCGGGGGGGACTATGGCTACACCTTC. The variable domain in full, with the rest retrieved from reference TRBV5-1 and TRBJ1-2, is KAGVTQTPRYLIKTRGQQVTLSCSPISGHRSVSWYQQTPGQGLQFLFEYFSETQRNKGNFPGRFSGRQFSNSRSEMNVSTLELGDSALYLCASSGGDYGYTFGSGTRLTVV.

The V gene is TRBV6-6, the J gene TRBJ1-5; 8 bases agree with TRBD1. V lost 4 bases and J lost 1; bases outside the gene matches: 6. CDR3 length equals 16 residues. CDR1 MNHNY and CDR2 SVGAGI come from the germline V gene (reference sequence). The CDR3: CASSSRTGRSNQPQHF. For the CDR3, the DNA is TGTGCCAGCAGTTCCCGGACAGGGCGGAGCAATCAGCCCCAGCATTTT.

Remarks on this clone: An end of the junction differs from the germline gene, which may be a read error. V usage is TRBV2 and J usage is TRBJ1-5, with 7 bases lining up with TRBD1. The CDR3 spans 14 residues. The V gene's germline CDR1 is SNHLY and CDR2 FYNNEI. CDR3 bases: TGTGCCAGCAGCGAAGACAGGGTACCTCAGCCCCAGCATTTT. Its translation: CASSEDRVPQPQHF. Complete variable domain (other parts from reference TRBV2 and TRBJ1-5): EPEVTQTPSHQVTQMGQEVILRCVPISNHLYFYWYRQILGQKVEFLVSFYNNEISEKSEIFDDQFSVERPDGSNFTLKIRSTKLEDSAMYFCASSEDRVPQPQHFGDGTRLSIL.

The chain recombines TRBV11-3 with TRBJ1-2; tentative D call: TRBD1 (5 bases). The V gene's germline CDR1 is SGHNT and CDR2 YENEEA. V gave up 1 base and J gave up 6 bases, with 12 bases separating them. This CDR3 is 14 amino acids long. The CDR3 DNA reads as TGTGCCAGCAGCTTAGTGGCAGGAGGGGATGGCTACACCTTC. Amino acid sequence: CASSLVAGGDGYTF.

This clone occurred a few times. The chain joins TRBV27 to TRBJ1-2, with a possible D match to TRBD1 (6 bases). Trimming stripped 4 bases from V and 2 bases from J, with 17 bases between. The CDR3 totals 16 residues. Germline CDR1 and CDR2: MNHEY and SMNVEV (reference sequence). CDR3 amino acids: CASSSYSQGPNYGYTF. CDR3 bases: TGTGCCAGCAGTTCATACTCACAGGGCCCCAACTATGGCTACACCTTC.

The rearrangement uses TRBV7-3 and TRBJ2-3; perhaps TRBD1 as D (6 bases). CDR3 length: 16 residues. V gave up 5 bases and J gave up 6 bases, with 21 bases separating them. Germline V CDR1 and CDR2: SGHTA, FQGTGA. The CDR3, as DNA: TGTGCCAGCAGCCCCGGCAGGGGAATTAATGAGGATACGCAGTATTTT. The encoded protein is CASSPGRGINEDTQYF.

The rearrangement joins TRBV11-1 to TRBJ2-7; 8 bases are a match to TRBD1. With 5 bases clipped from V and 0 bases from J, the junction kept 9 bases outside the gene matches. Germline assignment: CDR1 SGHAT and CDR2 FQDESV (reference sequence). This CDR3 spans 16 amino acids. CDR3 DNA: TGTGCCAGCAGCCGATTTGGGGACAGGAGCTCCTACGAGCAGTACTTC. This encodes CASSRFGDRSSYEQYF.